This entry lists 7 T cell receptor beta chains sequenced from one sample in a study of OX40 agonist ivuxolimab in advanced cancers. Method: immunoSEQ multiplex PCR; TCRdb's copy keeps in-frame clones and lacks some. This table has 60,000 to 70,000 clones, roughly 87% appearing once. The sample was CD4+ or CD8+ T cells sorted from blood, taken in a trial of the OX40 agonist ivuxolimab. Every receptor here comes from an adult with an advanced solid tumor such as melanoma, head and neck, liver or kidney cancer.

The V and J genes are TRBV25-1 and TRBJ1-2, with D maybe TRBD1 (5 bases). Germline V lookup: CDR1 MGHDK, CDR2 SYGVNS. Trimming left V 7 bases short and J 4 bases short, with 13 bases between. This CDR3 is built from 13 residues. CDR3 bases: TGTGCCAGCACCAACCAGGGCGCCTATGGCTACACCTTC. It encodes CASTNQGAYGYTF.

The V gene is TRBV2, the J gene TRBJ2-7; D may be TRBD1 (6 bases). V lost 1 base to trimming and J lost 2 bases, with 9 bases between them. The CDR3 contains 14 residues. CDR1 SNHLY and CDR2 FYNNEI come from the germline V gene. CDR3 sequence: CASSEETGPYEQYV. In nucleotides, the CDR3 is TGTGCCAGCAGTGAAGAGACAGGACCCTACGAGCAGTACGTC.

V usage is TRBV19 and J usage is TRBJ2-6, with 11 bases lining up with TRBD1. CDR3 length: 17 residues. After removal of 3 bases from V and 1 base from J, the junction contained 2 bases not matched to a gene. CDR1 LNHDA and CDR2 SQIVND come from the germline V gene (reference sequence). The CDR3 loop reads CASSIGQGASGANVLTF. CDR3 in DNA: TGTGCCAGTAGTATTGGACAGGGGGCTTCTGGGGCCAACGTCCTGACTTTC.

The rearrangement uses TRBV4-3 and TRBJ2-1, with 11 bases fitting TRBD2. The CDR3 is 19 residues long. V lost 2 bases to trimming and J lost 0 bases; unmatched junction nucleotides: 9. The germline gives CDR1 LGHNA, CDR2 YSLEER. The CDR3 loop is CASSQLGLAEVSSYNEQFF. The DNA for the CDR3 is TGCGCCAGCAGCCAACTGGGACTAGCGGAGGTGTCCTCCTACAATGAGCAGTTCTTC.

The rearrangement links TRBV10-3 to TRBJ2-5; 10 bases are a match to TRBD1. CDR1 and CDR2 (germline): ENHRY, SYGVKD. V gave up 0 bases and J gave up 5 bases; unmatched junction bases: 6. The length of the CDR3 is 16 residues. CDR3 in DNA: TGTGCCATCAGTGAGTCTGGACAGGGGGTATCGGAGACCCAGTACTTC. Protein sequence: CAISESGQGVSETQYF.

The rearrangement uses TRBV28 and TRBJ2-5, with D unclear. The V gene's germline CDR1 is MDHEN and CDR2 SYDVKM. V was pared by 2 bases and J by 2 bases, with 9 bases between. The CDR3 is 14 amino acids. In DNA form, the CDR3 reads TGTGCCAGCAGTTTACATGGGTTTCAAGAGACCCAGTACTTC. It encodes CASSLHGFQETQYF.

The CDR3 here is CASSPAGHPDTQYF. The CDR3 region has the DNA TGTGCCAGCAGCCCAGCGGGTCATCCAGATACGCAGTATTTT. The chain is built from TRBV7-9 and TRBJ2-3; possible D gene TRBD2, 6 bases. The CDR3 contains 14 residues. Germline assignment: CDR1 SEHNR and CDR2 FQNEAQ (reference sequence). The germline V and J ends were trimmed by 5 bases and 4 bases, with 13 bases remaining between them.